This T cell receptor beta chain was identified during a study of CD8 T cells in ankylosing spondylitis. Study-level findings and limits: Seemingly distinctive of ankylosing spondylitis blood was a TCR beta motif formed by eight highly homologous variants.

This clonotype was counted between two and nine times. The antigen remains undetermined. A single record per CDR3 protein comes from TCRdb applying MiXCR to the 5' RACE reads. The top ten clones hold approximately 0.97% of a sample with approximately 400,000 distinct CDR3 sequences, 17% of them seen once. This CDR3 is built from 16 residues. Germline CDR1 reads MNHEY; CDR2 reads SVGAGI. Trimming removed 0 bases from V and 7 bases from J; junction bases left unmatched: 7. The source of this sequence is a male donor with ankylosing spondylitis. V usage is TRBV6-5 and J usage is TRBJ2-1; 9 bases fit TRBD2. Sequencing used blood, either unsorted or a sorted T cell fraction (not recorded which). CDR3 bases: TGTGCCAGCAGTTACTCGATACTAGCGGGCAAGAATGAGCAGTTCTTC. This encodes CASSYSILAGKNEQFF.